This entry features one TCR beta chain sequence. The antigen is unknown. It is unclear where the CDR3 begins or ends on the DNA, so no DNA is shown, and the CDR3 is as TCRdb lists it. These data belong to a study of cytomegalovirus exposure and HLA in healthy donors. Germline values: CDR1 SNHLY, CDR2 FYNNEI. The CDR3 totals 15 residues, both ends included. PCR involved 60 Vbeta and 13 Jbeta primers. Method: immunoSEQ multiplex PCR; TCRdb's copy keeps in-frame clones and lacks some. The sample holds approximately 190,000 clones, around 78% seen once. Study observations and caveats: High specificity and sensitivity for cytomegalovirus status were reported for the classifier. In vitro assays verified that a few CMV-associated chains recognized CMV antigens specifically. Some highly shared sequence variants likely arose as a pipeline artifact.

This clonotype was sampled from a woman in her 30s in good health and CMV-seropositive. The rearrangement uses TRBV2 and TRBJ2-1; TRBD1, the D gene given by the table, was not confirmed from the DNA. The sample consisted of PBMCs. This CDR3 reads CASSILGQVGNEQFF.